This entry is about one T cell receptor (beta chain). Its antigen is still unknown. V was pared by 5 bases and J by 4 bases, with 4 bases of the junction left unmatched. The CDR3 spans 14 residues. CDR1 and CDR2 (germline): SEHNR, FQNEAQ (reference sequence). This sample was taken from a study of shared clonotypes between healthy human individuals. The repertoire was sequenced with immunoSEQ multiplex PCR; TCRdb's copy has only in-frame clones and lacks some. The data contain roughly 640,000 clones, 97% of them singletons. Study outcomes and limitations: Clonotypes shared by all four donors outscored non-shared clonotypes in generation probability.

The source of this sequence is a young woman in good health. This sequence joins TRBV7-9 and TRBJ2-2; 7 nucleotides align to TRBD2. Material: naive CD4+ T cells sorted from blood. Subset: CD45RA+ positively selected. The CDR3 protein is CASSLIAGTGELFF. In nucleotides, the CDR3 is TGTGCCAGCAGCCTCATAGCGGGCACCGGGGAGCTGTTTTTT.